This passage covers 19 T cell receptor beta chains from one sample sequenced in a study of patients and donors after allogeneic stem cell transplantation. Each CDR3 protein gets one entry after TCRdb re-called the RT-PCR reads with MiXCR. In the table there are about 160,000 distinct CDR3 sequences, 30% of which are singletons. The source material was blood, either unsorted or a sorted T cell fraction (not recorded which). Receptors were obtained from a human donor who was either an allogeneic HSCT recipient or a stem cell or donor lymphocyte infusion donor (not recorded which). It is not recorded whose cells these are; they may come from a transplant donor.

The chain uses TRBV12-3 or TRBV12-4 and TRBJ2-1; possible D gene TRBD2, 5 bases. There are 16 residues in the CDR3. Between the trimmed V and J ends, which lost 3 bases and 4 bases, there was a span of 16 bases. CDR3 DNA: TGTGCCAGCAGTTTGGAGGCCCCTAGAAGGTACAATGAGCAGTTCTTC. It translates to CASSLEAPRRYNEQFF.

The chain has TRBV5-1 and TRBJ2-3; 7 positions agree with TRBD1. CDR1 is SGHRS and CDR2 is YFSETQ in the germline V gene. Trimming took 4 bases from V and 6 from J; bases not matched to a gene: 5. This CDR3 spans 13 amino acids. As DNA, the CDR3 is TGCGCCAGCAGCACCCTACAGGGGGATACGCAGTATTTT. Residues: CASSTLQGDTQYF.

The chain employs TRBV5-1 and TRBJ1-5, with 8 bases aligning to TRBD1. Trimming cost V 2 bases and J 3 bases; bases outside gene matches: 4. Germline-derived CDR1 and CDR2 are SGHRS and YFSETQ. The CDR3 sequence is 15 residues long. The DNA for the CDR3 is TGCGCCAGCAGCTTTTGGACAGGGCCCAATCAGCCCCAGCATTTT. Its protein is CASSFWTGPNQPQHF.

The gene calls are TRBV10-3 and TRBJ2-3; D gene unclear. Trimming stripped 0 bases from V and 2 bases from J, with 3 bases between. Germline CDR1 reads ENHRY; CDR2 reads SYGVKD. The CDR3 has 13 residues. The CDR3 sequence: CAISESNTDTQYF. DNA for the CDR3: TGTGCCATCAGTGAGTCGAACACAGATACGCAGTATTTT.

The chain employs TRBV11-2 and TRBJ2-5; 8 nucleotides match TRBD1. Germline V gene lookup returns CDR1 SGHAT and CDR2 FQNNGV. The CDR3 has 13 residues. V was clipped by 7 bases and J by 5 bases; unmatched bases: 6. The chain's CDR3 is CASTRQGLETQYF. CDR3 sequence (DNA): TGTGCCAGCACCAGACAGGGGCTGGAGACCCAGTACTTC.

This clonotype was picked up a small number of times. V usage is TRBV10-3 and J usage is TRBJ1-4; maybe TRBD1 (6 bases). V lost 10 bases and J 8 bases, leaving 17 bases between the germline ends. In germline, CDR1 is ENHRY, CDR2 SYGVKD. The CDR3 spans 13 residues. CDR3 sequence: CATSTGQSEKLFF. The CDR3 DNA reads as TGTGCCACGAGCACAGGGCAATCGGAAAAACTGTTTTTT.

The CDR3 is CASSNQGPGPYNEQFF. The CDR3 DNA is TGTGCCAGCAGCAACCAAGGACCAGGCCCTTACAATGAGCAGTTCTTC. The V and J genes are TRBV21-1 and TRBJ2-1; the DNA was not used to check the table's D call, TRBD2. TRBV21-1 is assigned pseudogene status. The CDR3 contains 16 residues.

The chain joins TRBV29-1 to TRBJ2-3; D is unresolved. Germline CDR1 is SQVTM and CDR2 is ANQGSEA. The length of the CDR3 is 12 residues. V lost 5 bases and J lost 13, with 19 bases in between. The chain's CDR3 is CSVNPGATVKYF. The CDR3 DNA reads TGCAGCGTTAACCCGGGTGCTACCGTGAAGTATTTT.

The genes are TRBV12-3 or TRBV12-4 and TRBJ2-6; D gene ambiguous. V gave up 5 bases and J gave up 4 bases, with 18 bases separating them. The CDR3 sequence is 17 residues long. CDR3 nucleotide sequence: TGTGCCAGCAGTCTCCACGGCACTGCTTCCGGGGCCAACGTCCTGACTTTC. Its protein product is CASSLHGTASGANVLTF.

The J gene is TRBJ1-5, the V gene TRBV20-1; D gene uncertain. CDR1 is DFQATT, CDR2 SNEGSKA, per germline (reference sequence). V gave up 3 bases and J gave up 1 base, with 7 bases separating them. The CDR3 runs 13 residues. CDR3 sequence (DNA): TGCAGTGCTAGTACCGGGAGCAATCAGCCCCAGCATTTT. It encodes CSASTGSNQPQHF.

CDR3 bases: TGTGCCAGCACCTCCCGGCGGGGGACTGAAGCTTTCTTT. Translated: CASTSRRGTEAFF. This chain joins TRBV12-3 or TRBV12-4 and TRBJ1-1, with a tentative D call TRBD1 (5 bases). V was pared by 7 bases and J by 5 bases, with 14 bases between. The CDR3 length is 13 residues.

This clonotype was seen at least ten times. For the CDR3, the DNA is TGCCAATCCCAAGGGGGGAGTAGTGGTACTGAAGCTTTCTTT. This gives the protein CQSQGGSSGTEAFF. V gene TRBV20-1 combines with J gene TRBJ1-1; D is perhaps TRBD1 (6 bases). From germline, CDR1 is DFQATT and CDR2 SNEGSKA (reference sequence). This CDR3 comprises 14 residues.

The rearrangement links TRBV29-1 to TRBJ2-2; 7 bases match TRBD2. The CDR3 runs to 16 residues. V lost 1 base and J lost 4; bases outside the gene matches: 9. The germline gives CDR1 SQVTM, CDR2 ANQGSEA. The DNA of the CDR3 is TGCAGCGTTGAAGTGGAGACTAGCCCCCTCACCGGGGAGCTGTTTTTT. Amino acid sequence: CSVEVETSPLTGELFF.

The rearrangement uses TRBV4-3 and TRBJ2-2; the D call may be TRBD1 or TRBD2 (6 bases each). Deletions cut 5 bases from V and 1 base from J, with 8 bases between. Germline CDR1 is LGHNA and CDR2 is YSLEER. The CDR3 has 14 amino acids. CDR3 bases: TGCGCCAGCAGCAAGGGGGGGAACACCGGGGAGCTGTTTTTT. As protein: CASSKGGNTGELFF.

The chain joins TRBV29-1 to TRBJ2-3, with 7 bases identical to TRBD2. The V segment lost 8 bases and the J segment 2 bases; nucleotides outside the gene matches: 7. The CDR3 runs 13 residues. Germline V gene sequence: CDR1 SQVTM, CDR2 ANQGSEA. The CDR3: CSCSGLYTDTQYF. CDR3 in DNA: TGCAGCTGTAGCGGGCTGTACACAGATACGCAGTATTTT.

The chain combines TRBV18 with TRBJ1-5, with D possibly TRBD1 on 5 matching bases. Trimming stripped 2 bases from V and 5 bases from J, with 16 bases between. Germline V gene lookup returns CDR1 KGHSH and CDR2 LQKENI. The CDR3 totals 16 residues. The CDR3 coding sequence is TGTGCCAGCTCACCAGCCCCGCCCTGGGGCTATCAGCCCCAGCATTTT. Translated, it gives CASSPAPPWGYQPQHF.

CDR3 protein: CASSHNPGGRAYEQYF. CDR3 in DNA: TGTGCCAGCAGCCACAACCCGGGCGGGAGAGCCTACGAGCAGTACTTC. The rearrangement joins TRBV3-1 to TRBJ2-7, with 7 nucleotides matching TRBD2. Germline lookup yields CDR1 LGHDT and CDR2 YNNKEL (reference sequence). This CDR3 region has 16 residues. V shed 3 bases and J 2 bases; nucleotides not matched to a gene: 10.

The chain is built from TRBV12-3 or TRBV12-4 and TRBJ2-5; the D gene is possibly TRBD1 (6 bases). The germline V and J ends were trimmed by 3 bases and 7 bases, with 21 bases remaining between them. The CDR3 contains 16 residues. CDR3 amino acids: CASSFSPGKTGGTQYF. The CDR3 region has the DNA TGTGCCAGCAGTTTCTCCCCCGGAAAGACAGGTGGGACCCAGTACTTC.

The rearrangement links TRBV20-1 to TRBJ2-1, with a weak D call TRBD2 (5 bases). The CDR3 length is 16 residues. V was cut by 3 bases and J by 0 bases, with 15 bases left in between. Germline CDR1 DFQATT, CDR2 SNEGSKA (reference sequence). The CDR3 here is CSASPFAGRSYNEQFF. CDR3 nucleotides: TGCAGTGCTAGCCCCTTTGCGGGCCGCTCCTACAATGAGCAGTTCTTC.